This TCR beta chain was sequenced for a study of control samples from healthy donors and cancer patients. The CDR3 is 19 amino acids. The V gene lost 1 base and the J gene lost 10 bases, with 31 bases spanning the gap. Germline values: CDR1 LNHDA, CDR2 SQIVND (reference sequence). Using immunoSEQ multiplex PCR, the repertoire was profiled, and TCRdb retains in-frame clones only, with some absent. The table shows 150,000 to 200,000 clones, with about 90% occurring only once. The clonotype originates from a woman aged 40 to 50 in good health. The V and J genes are TRBV19 and TRBJ1-1; D call uncertain. The sequenced material came from blood. In nucleotides, the CDR3 is TGTGCCAGTAGTATAGTACCTGGGCGGCGACTAAGGCCCGGCGGTATAGCTTTCTTT. As protein: CASSIVPGRRLRPGGIAFF.